A single sample is the source of the 22 T cell receptor beta chains below, sequenced in a study of CD8 T cells in Susac syndrome. Random-hexamer reverse transcription was applied to about 0.45 to 1 ug RNA. TCRdb reprocessed the immunoSEQ multiplex PCR reads with MiXCR, giving one entry per CDR3 protein. Among approximately 160,000 distinct CDR3 sequences listed, roughly 95% were seen once. The sequencing sample was made of CD4+ T cells from PBMCs. These receptors were taken from a human donor in good health.

The chain recombines TRBV7-2 with TRBJ1-5; D unclear. Trimming cost V 3 bases and J 7 bases, with 19 bases left between them. Germline loops: CDR1 SGHTA, CDR2 FQGNSA. This CDR3 is 16 amino acids long. CDR3 DNA: TGTGCCAGCAGCTTTGACTGGCCCACAAGCGACCAGCCCCAGCATTTT. Translation: CASSFDWPTSDQPQHF.

The V call is TRBV12-3 or TRBV12-4, the J call TRBJ1-1, with TRBD1 identical over 8 bases. The CDR3 loop spans 15 amino acids. J gave up 4 bases and V 5 bases, and 9 bases lay outside the gene matches. CDR3 bases: TGTGCCAGCAGTCCGGACAGGGCCGGTGCCACTGAAGCTTTCTTT. This translates into CASSPDRAGATEAFF.

J is TRBJ2-5 and V is TRBV27, with TRBD1 as a possible D gene (5 bases). The germline gives CDR1 MNHEY, CDR2 SMNVEV (reference sequence). The CDR3 contains 14 residues. V was clipped by 4 bases and J by 0 bases, with 9 bases between them. CDR3 in amino acids: CASSSYRYQETQYF. In nucleotides, the CDR3 is TGTGCCAGCAGTTCCTACAGGTACCAAGAGACCCAGTACTTC.

The table lists this clonotype with a count of one. The chain links TRBV10-3 to TRBJ2-3, with a possible D match to TRBD2 (6 bases). CDR3 length: 10 amino acids. CDR1 and CDR2 (germline): ENHRY, SYGVKD. The CDR3 DNA reads as TGTGCATGGGGGGCAGATACGCAGTATTTT. This translates into CAWGADTQYF.

The chain joins TRBV5-1 to TRBJ1-2, with 9 bases matching TRBD1. The CDR3 consists of 15 residues. Germline lookup yields CDR1 SGHRS and CDR2 YFSETQ. V gave up 4 bases and J gave up 6 bases; unmatched junction bases: 10. CDR3 coding DNA: TGCGCCAGCAGCCAGGGACAGGGAAGATCTGATGGCTACACCTTC. It specifies CASSQGQGRSDGYTF. The variable domain in full, completed from reference TRBV5-1 and TRBJ1-2, reads KAGVTQTPRYLIKTRGQQVTLSCSPISGHRSVSWYQQTPGQGLQFLFEYFSETQRNKGNFPGRFSGRQFSNSRSEMNVSTLELGDSALYLCASSQGQGRSDGYTFGSGTRLTVV.

In its sample, this clonotype was seen a few times. The genes are TRBV5-1 and TRBJ2-4; D call uncertain. The CDR3 spans 12 residues. Germline V gene sequence: CDR1 SGHRS, CDR2 YFSETQ. V was cut by 0 bases and J by 6 bases, with 4 bases left in between. CDR3 residues: CASSLEGNIQYF. DNA for the CDR3: TGCGCCAGCAGCTTGGAGGGAAACATTCAGTACTTC.

The chain is built from TRBV20-1 and TRBJ2-1; D perhaps matches TRBD2 (6 bases). CDR1 DFQATT and CDR2 SNEGSKA come from the germline V gene (reference sequence). The V end was cut by 6 bases, the J end by 2 bases, with 11 bases between. The CDR3 contains 13 residues. CDR3 bases: TGCAGTGCCCAGCGGGTAGCCTACAATGAGCAGTTCTTC. Protein: CSAQRVAYNEQFF.

This chain uses TRBV4-1 with TRBJ2-5; 8 positions agree with TRBD2. The J segment lost 5 bases and the V segment lost 4 bases, leaving 18 bases of the junction unmatched. From germline, CDR1 is MGHRA and CDR2 YSYEKL. CDR3 size: 18 residues. The CDR3 region has the DNA TGCGCCAGCAGCCGCGGTTTGATTAGCGGGGCCCAAGGGGAGACCCAGTACTTC. It specifies CASSRGLISGAQGETQYF.

This clonotype was seen a single time. The chain joins TRBV6-1 to TRBJ2-7; 12 nucleotides agree with TRBD1. Trimming took 5 bases from V and 1 from J; bases not matched to a gene: 9. CDR1 is MNHNS, CDR2 SASEGT, per germline. This CDR3 region has 17 residues. This chain's CDR3 is CASSPPGQGAFSYEQYF. The CDR3 coding sequence is TGTGCCAGCAGTCCACCGGGACAGGGGGCTTTTTCCTACGAGCAGTACTTC.

The genes are TRBV20-1 and TRBJ1-1, with D unresolved. Germline V lookup: CDR1 DFQATT, CDR2 SNEGSKA (reference sequence). The CDR3 covers 12 residues. Between the trimmed V and J ends, which lost 5 bases and 0 bases, there was a span of 7 bases. CDR3 DNA: TGCAGTGCTTCTCCTTTGAACACTGAAGCTTTCTTT. This sequence encodes CSASPLNTEAFF.

The chain combines TRBV6-5 with TRBJ2-7; D possibly matches TRBD1 or TRBD2 (7 bases each). This CDR3 is built from 14 residues. V lost 7 bases and J 1 base, leaving 14 bases between the germline ends. Germline V gene sequence: CDR1 MNHEY, CDR2 SVGAGI. CDR3 in DNA: TGTGCCAGCACCCCCAGGGGGGGTTCCTACGAGCAGTACTTC. Encoded protein: CASTPRGGSYEQYF.

Written as DNA, the CDR3 is TGCGCCAGCAGCGTCTCGGTGGGGTACTCCTACGAGCAGTACTTC. Protein product: CASSVSVGYSYEQYF. J is TRBJ2-7 and V is TRBV5-1; D gene uncertain. From germline, CDR1 is SGHRS and CDR2 YFSETQ. The V and J ends lost 4 bases and 0 bases respectively, with 14 bases between them. The CDR3 loop spans 15 amino acids.

The chain uses TRBV6-5 and TRBJ1-6; no definite D call. The germline V gene encodes CDR1 MNHEY and CDR2 SVGAGI. Trimming stripped 0 bases from V and 9 bases from J, with 15 bases between. This CDR3 contains 16 residues. Written as DNA, the CDR3 is TGTGCCAGCAGTTACTCGGGCAGCTTAGGCTCTTCACCCCTCCACTTT. It codes for CASSYSGSLGSSPLHF.

The chain combines TRBV30 with TRBJ2-7, with a possible D match to TRBD2 (6 bases). The germline gives CDR1 GTSNPN, CDR2 SVGIG (reference sequence). V lost 0 bases to trimming and J lost 6 bases, with 9 bases between them. This CDR3 comprises 12 residues. The CDR3: CAWSVGGSEQYF. Written as DNA, the CDR3 is TGTGCCTGGAGTGTAGGAGGGTCCGAGCAGTACTTC.

The V gene is TRBV20-1, the J gene TRBJ1-1; D remains ambiguous. Germline V gene sequence: CDR1 DFQATT, CDR2 SNEGSKA (reference sequence). There are 11 residues in the CDR3. V was cut by 6 bases and J by 6 bases, with 11 bases left in between. The CDR3 DNA is TGCAGTGCAGCCGGATCAGCTGAAGCTTTCTTT. Protein sequence: CSAAGSAEAFF.

This clonotype was counted a single time. This sequence joins TRBV6-5 and TRBJ2-5; D may match TRBD1 or TRBD2 (5 bases each). Germline CDR1 reads MNHEY; CDR2 reads SVGAGI. The germline V and J ends were trimmed by 5 bases and 1 base, with 11 bases remaining between them. This CDR3 is built from 14 residues. CDR3 amino acids: CASSPGASQETQYF. The DNA for the CDR3 is TGTGCCAGCAGTCCCGGGGCCTCCCAAGAGACCCAGTACTTC.

The chain couples TRBV19 to TRBJ1-1; D remains unclear. Trimming took 3 bases from V and 7 from J, leaving 12 bases between them. CDR1 and CDR2 from the germline V gene are LNHDA and SQIVND (reference sequence). The CDR3 is 13 amino acids. The CDR3 spells CASSIEGRGEAFF. The CDR3 nucleotides are TGTGCCAGTAGTATCGAAGGTAGAGGTGAAGCTTTCTTT.

The rearrangement joins TRBV12-3 or TRBV12-4 to TRBJ2-3; either TRBD1 or TRBD2 may fit D (5 bases each). Trimming cost V 3 bases and J 13 bases, with 8 bases left between them. This CDR3 contains 10 residues. The CDR3 DNA follows: TGTGCCAGCAGTTTGGGGGAGAAGTATTTT. The encoded protein is CASSLGEKYF.

The rearrangement links TRBV20-1 to TRBJ2-5, with 7 bases that match TRBD1. Germline V gives CDR1 DFQATT, CDR2 SNEGSKA (reference sequence). With 5 bases clipped from V and 1 base from J, the junction kept 7 bases outside the gene matches. The length of the CDR3 is 14 residues. This CDR3 reads CSAFGQAPQETQYF. The DNA for the CDR3 is TGCAGTGCTTTTGGACAGGCCCCCCAAGAGACCCAGTACTTC.

This rearrangement joins TRBV3-1 to TRBJ2-7; 11 nucleotides line up with TRBD1. The CDR3 has 16 residues. Unmatched junction bases numbered 7, after V lost 4 bases and J lost 2 bases. Looked up from germline, CDR1 is LGHDT and CDR2 is YNNKEL (reference sequence). Here the CDR3 reads CASSRLPGQGAYEQYF. The CDR3 DNA reads TGTGCCAGCAGCCGACTCCCGGGACAGGGGGCCTACGAGCAGTACTTC.

J is TRBJ1-6 and V is TRBV6-1, with TRBD1 matching 8 bases. Germline V lookup: CDR1 MNHNS, CDR2 SASEGT. This CDR3 spans 15 amino acids. J lost 7 bases, V lost 6 bases, and 8 bases had no gene match. DNA of the CDR3: TGTGCCAGCAGCCTCGCGGACAGGGACAATTCACCCCTCCACTTT. It codes for CASSLADRDNSPLHF.

This chain joins TRBV2 and TRBJ2-2; 8 bases are a match to TRBD1. V gave up 8 bases and J gave up 4 bases; unmatched junction bases: 18. Germline values: CDR1 SNHLY, CDR2 FYNNEI. This CDR3 is built from 18 residues. CDR3 DNA: TGTGCCAGCGCTGCCGAAAGGTGGTCAGGGGGCGGCACCGGGGAGCTGTTTTTT. This gives the protein CASAAERWSGGGTGELFF.